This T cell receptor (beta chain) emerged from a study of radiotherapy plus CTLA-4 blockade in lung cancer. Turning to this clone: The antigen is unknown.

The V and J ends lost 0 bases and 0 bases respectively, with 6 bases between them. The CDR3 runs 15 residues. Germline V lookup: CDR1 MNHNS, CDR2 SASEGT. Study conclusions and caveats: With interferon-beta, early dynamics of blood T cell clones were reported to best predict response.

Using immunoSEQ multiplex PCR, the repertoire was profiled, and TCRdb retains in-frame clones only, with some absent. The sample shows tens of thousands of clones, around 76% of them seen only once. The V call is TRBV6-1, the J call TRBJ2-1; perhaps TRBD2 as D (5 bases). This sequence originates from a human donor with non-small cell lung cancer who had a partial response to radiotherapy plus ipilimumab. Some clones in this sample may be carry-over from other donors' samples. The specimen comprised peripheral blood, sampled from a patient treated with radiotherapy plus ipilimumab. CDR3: CASSEAGSSYNEQFF. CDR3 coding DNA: TGTGCCAGCAGTGAAGCGGGGAGCTCCTACAATGAGCAGTTCTTC.